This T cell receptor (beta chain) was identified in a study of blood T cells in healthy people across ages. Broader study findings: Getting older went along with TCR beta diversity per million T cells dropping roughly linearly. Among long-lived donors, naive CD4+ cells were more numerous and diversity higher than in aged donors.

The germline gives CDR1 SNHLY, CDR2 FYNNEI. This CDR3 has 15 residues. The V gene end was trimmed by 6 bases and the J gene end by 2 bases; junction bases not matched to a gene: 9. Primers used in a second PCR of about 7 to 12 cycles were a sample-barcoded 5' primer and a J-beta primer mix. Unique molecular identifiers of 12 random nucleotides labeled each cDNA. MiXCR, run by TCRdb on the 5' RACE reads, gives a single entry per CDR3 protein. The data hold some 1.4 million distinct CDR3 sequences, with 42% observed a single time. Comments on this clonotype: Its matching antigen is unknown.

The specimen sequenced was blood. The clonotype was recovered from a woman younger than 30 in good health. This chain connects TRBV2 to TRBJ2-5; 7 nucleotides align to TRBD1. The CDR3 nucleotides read TGTGCCAGCAGGAGACCTGGACAGGTACAAGAGACCCAGTACTTC. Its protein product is CASRRPGQVQETQYF.